Below, one T cell receptor beta chain is given with its context. Its antigen is still unknown. No much larger clone exists at a distance of one base, and base qualities are not known. The study was a case-control design nested within a healthcare worker cohort in London, UK, with weekly nasopharyngeal swab PCR tests and blood sampling. Healthcare workers were recruited during the week of the UK lockdown, between 23 and 31 March 2020, and followed weekly for up to 16 weeks. The record originates from a study of early T cells in non-severe SARS-CoV-2 infection (dated by TCRdb to the early 2020s). For the wider study: Because TCR sequencing was done on bulk RNA from unsorted whole blood, the alpha and beta chains could not be paired.

The investigation overall reported the following: Matching against VDJdb was skewed toward anti-spike CD8 responses, likely underestimated virus-specific expansions, and missed private and CD4 specificities.

CDR1 and CDR2 are drawn from the germline V gene (reference sequence): MNHNY, SVGAGI. The CDR3 covers 15 residues, taking in both the cysteine and the phenylalanine. CDR3 DNA is the only sequence kept; it has 45 bases, read in frame from the first base. Germline trimming amounts to 4 bases on V and 4 bases on J, with 5 as the count of junction bases outside the gene matches. Library generation was performed with 5' RACE. Instrument used: NextSeq 500. The TCR library protocol attached unique molecular identifiers to individual cDNA molecules to correct for sequencing error and PCR bias. Both TCR alpha and beta chains were sequenced, and tight co-correlation was observed between alpha and beta sequence abundances in each sample. The authors processed their data as follows. Decombinator V4 was used to annotate the V gene, J gene and CDR3 of the TCR sequences. TCRs were defined as expanded if a significant change between any two time points was detected under a Poisson model with p below 0.0001. TCR abundances were normalised to the total number of TCRs sequenced in each sample and reported as counts per million. MAIT TCRs were defined by TRAV1-2 paired with TRAJ12, TRAJ20 or TRAJ33, and iNKT TCRs by TRAV10 paired with TRAJ18. A search of VDJdb, accessed on 1 November 2021, was run for TCRs annotated to CMV, EBV and SARS-CoV-2, with TCRs annotated for multiple antigens excluded. TCRdb trimmed the raw reads at Q25, called clones with MiXCR and kept productive beta chains. Merged by CDR3 protein, the rows form single entries marked with the most common genes and DNA. The V and J calls shown here were made by TCRdb, not taken from the authors' results. Recorded for this sample are 46,000 or so distinct CDR3 sequences; roughly 7% of them occurred a single time. The ten largest clones add up to roughly 8% of the sample.

Sequencing input: whole blood. The chain joins TRBV6-6 to TRBJ2-1; a stretch of 9 junction bases matches TRBD1. The source is an adult who was a healthcare worker with PCR-confirmed SARS-CoV-2 infection or an uninfected control (not recorded which). Here the CDR3 is given as CASSFTGGDYNEQFF. DNA sequence: TGTGCCAGCAGTTTTACAGGGGGCGATTACAATGAGCAGTTCTTC.